The next 25 T cell receptor beta chains were all read from a single sample in a study of long-term antiretroviral therapy in people with HIV. Version v3.0 of the immunoSEQ assay was performed at survey level. Profiled with immunoSEQ multiplex PCR; TCRdb holds only in-frame clones, not every one. The sample lists 25,000 to 35,000 clones; approximately 88% were seen once. The starting material was unsorted PBMCs, obtained about 2.7 years after starting antiretroviral therapy. These TCRs come from a young man with HIV.

The J gene is TRBJ2-5, the V gene TRBV5-4; 12 bases are a match to TRBD2. The CDR3 spans 15 residues. V dropped 0 bases and J dropped 4; count of bases not matched to a gene: 1. Germline V lookup: CDR1 SGHNT, CDR2 YYREEE (reference sequence). The chain's CDR3 is CASSLGGLAGETQYF. The DNA of the CDR3 is TGTGCCAGCAGCTTGGGGGGACTAGCGGGAGAGACCCAGTACTTC.

The chain has TRBV5-1 and TRBJ1-2; D unresolved. This CDR3 spans 14 amino acids. Trimming cost V 0 bases and J 8 bases, with 14 bases left between them. CDR1 SGHRS and CDR2 YFSETQ come from the germline V gene. Here the CDR3 reads CASSLAGPTGGYTF. As DNA, the CDR3 is TGCGCCAGCAGCTTGGCTGGACCCACGGGGGGCTACACCTTC.

This chain uses TRBV2 with TRBJ2-7; 8 nucleotides agree with TRBD1. Trimming took 6 bases from V and 1 from J; bases not matched to a gene: 2. Per the germline V gene, CDR1 is SNHLY and CDR2 is FYNNEI. The CDR3 has 13 residues. CDR3 residues: CASRRQGSYEQYF. The CDR3 coding sequence is TGTGCCAGCAGACGACAGGGGTCCTACGAGCAGTACTTC. The full variable domain, in which reference TRBV2 and TRBJ2-7 provide the parts outside the CDR3, is EPEVTQTPSHQVTQMGQEVILRCVPISNHLYFYWYRQILGQKVEFLVSFYNNEISEKSEIFDDQFSVERPDGSNFTLKIRSTKLEDSAMYFCASRRQGSYEQYFGPGTRLTVT.

The chain links TRBV6-1 to TRBJ2-7; unclear D gene. V was trimmed by 1 base and J by 3 bases, leaving 7 bases between them. The CDR3 has 13 residues. The germline V gene encodes CDR1 MNHNS and CDR2 SASEGT. The CDR3 nucleotides are TGTGCCAGCAGTGAAGGAACTTACTACGAGCAGTACTTC. Amino acid sequence: CASSEGTYYEQYF.

This chain uses TRBV5-1 with TRBJ1-1; D not resolved. The V end lost 4 bases, the J end lost 1 base, and 14 bases lay between the germline ends. This CDR3 region has 15 residues. The germline V gene has CDR1 SGHRS and CDR2 YFSETQ. The CDR3, as DNA: TGCGCCAGCAGCGGAACGACCAATCCGAACACTGAAGCTTTCTTT. Translating it yields CASSGTTNPNTEAFF. The variable domain in full, with the rest retrieved from reference TRBV5-1 and TRBJ1-1, is KAGVTQTPRYLIKTRGQQVTLSCSPISGHRSVSWYQQTPGQGLQFLFEYFSETQRNKGNFPGRFSGRQFSNSRSEMNVSTLELGDSALYLCASSGTTNPNTEAFFGQGTRLTVV.

This clone appeared a few times. The chain recombines TRBV11-3 with TRBJ2-7; 7 bases fit TRBD2. The CDR3 sequence is 16 residues long. Trimming removed 5 bases from V and 1 base from J; junction bases left unmatched: 11. Germline V gives CDR1 SGHNT, CDR2 YENEEA. The DNA of the CDR3 is TGTGCCAGCAGCCCCGTTGGGGGGGATAGATCCTACGAGCAGTACTTC. Translated, it gives CASSPVGGDRSYEQYF.

The CDR3 spells CASTFQKNTGELFF. In nucleotides, the CDR3 is TGTGCCAGTACTTTCCAGAAGAACACCGGGGAGCTGTTTTTT. The chain carries TRBV19 and TRBJ2-2; D gene ambiguous. The V end lost 7 bases, the J end lost 1 base, and 10 bases lay between the germline ends. The CDR3 sequence is 14 residues long. Germline V gives CDR1 LNHDA, CDR2 SQIVND (reference sequence).

The chain links TRBV5-1 to TRBJ2-2; D could derive from TRBD1 or TRBD2 (5 bases each). V was clipped by 6 bases and J by 7 bases, with 19 bases between them. The germline gives CDR1 SGHRS, CDR2 YFSETQ. The CDR3 has 15 amino acids. Written as DNA, the CDR3 is TGCGCCAGCAACCAAAATCATGATGGGGGCGGGGAGCTGTTTTTT. Its translation is CASNQNHDGGGELFF. Full variable domain (remainder filled in from reference TRBV5-1 and TRBJ2-2): KAGVTQTPRYLIKTRGQQVTLSCSPISGHRSVSWYQQTPGQGLQFLFEYFSETQRNKGNFPGRFSGRQFSNSRSEMNVSTLELGDSALYLCASNQNHDGGGELFFGEGSRLTVL.

The V and J genes are TRBV30 and TRBJ1-5; possibly TRBD1 for D (5 bases). From germline, CDR1 is GTSNPN and CDR2 SVGIG (reference sequence). Trimming stripped 0 bases from V and 5 bases from J, with 14 bases between. This CDR3 contains 15 residues. DNA for the CDR3: TGTGCCTGGAGTGTACTCCAGGGCAGGGATCAGCCCCAGCATTTT. It encodes CAWSVLQGRDQPQHF.

The V and J genes are TRBV15 and TRBJ1-5; TRBD1 is a possible D gene (5 bases). The CDR3 loop spans 15 amino acids. Trimming removed 5 bases from V and 5 bases from J, with 16 bases in between. Germline values: CDR1 LNHNV, CDR2 YYDKDF (reference sequence). Here the CDR3 DNA reads TGTGCCACCAGCCCCAGACAGACGGGCCATCAGCCCCAGCATTTT. Amino acids: CATSPRQTGHQPQHF.

The genes are TRBV6-1 and TRBJ2-1; a weak D match, TRBD1 (6 bases). CDR3 size: 15 residues. V shed 4 bases and J shed 1 base, with 11 bases lying between them. Germline assignment: CDR1 MNHNS and CDR2 SASEGT. CDR3: CASSVDRLSYNEQFF. The CDR3 DNA sequence: TGTGCCAGCAGTGTAGACAGGCTATCCTACAATGAGCAGTTCTTC.

V and J are TRBV9 and TRBJ2-3, with D possibly being TRBD2 (5 bases). CDR3 length: 15 residues. The ends were cut back, 2 bases at V and 4 bases at J, with 14 bases in the middle. CDR1 and CDR2 (germline): SGDLS, YYNGEE. CDR3 bases: TGTGCCAGCAGCGTTGGAGGAAATCGGCCAGATACGCAGTATTTT. Translating it yields CASSVGGNRPDTQYF.

The chain employs TRBV4-2 and TRBJ2-7; D call uncertain. This CDR3 spans 15 amino acids. Germline CDR1 reads LGHNA; CDR2 reads YNFKEQ. V was shortened by 0 bases and J by 0 bases, with 9 bases between the two germline ends. The DNA for the CDR3 is TGTGCCAGCAGCCAAGACTGGGGTAGCTCCTACGAGCAGTACTTC. This encodes CASSQDWGSSYEQYF.

For the CDR3, the DNA is TGTGCCAGCAGCTTAACACACGGATACAATGAGCAGTTCTTC. Its translation: CASSLTHGYNEQFF. V is TRBV7-3 and J is TRBJ2-1; D call uncertain. CDR1 and CDR2 from the germline V gene are SGHTA and FQGTGA. V gave up 0 bases and J gave up 4 bases, with 7 bases separating them. There are 14 residues in the CDR3.

V is TRBV6-1 and J is TRBJ1-1; D possibly corresponds to TRBD1 (5 bases). CDR1 and CDR2 from the germline V gene are MNHNS and SASEGT. V was clipped by 3 bases and J by 7 bases, with 6 bases between them. This CDR3 is built from 11 residues. The CDR3 spells CASSERGEAFF. Here the CDR3 DNA reads TGTGCCAGCAGTGAGAGGGGTGAAGCTTTCTTT.

The chain is built from TRBV18 and TRBJ1-1, with D unresolved. Trimming cost V 4 bases and J 4 bases, with 4 bases left between them. Germline V lookup: CDR1 KGHSH, CDR2 LQKENI. The CDR3 totals 11 residues. CDR3: CASSQGTEAFF. In DNA, the CDR3 is TGTGCCAGCTCACAGGGCACTGAAGCTTTCTTT.

This clone has only one observation. The J gene is TRBJ2-2, the V gene TRBV9; 13 bases are shared with TRBD2. In germline, CDR1 is SGDLS, CDR2 YYNGEE. This CDR3 is 16 amino acids long. The junction had 6 bases not matched to a gene; V was cut back by 4 bases and J by 6 bases. The CDR3 DNA follows: TGTGCCAGCAGCTTCCGGACTAGCGGGGGCGCCGGGGAGCTGTTTTTT. Translating gives CASSFRTSGGAGELFF.

This chain links TRBV30 with TRBJ1-6; D gene ambiguous. The CDR3 covers 13 residues. Germline CDR1 reads GTSNPN; CDR2 reads SVGIG (reference sequence). V was cut by 0 bases and J by 6 bases, with 6 bases left in between. CDR3 sequence reads: CAWSVNTNSPLHF. The CDR3 region has the DNA TGTGCCTGGAGTGTCAACACTAATTCACCCCTCCACTTT.

The chain is built from TRBV7-9 and TRBJ2-7, with TRBD2 matching over 15 bases. V lost 0 bases, J lost 2 bases, and 2 bases stayed unmatched. Germline V gives CDR1 SEHNR, CDR2 FQNEAQ (reference sequence). This CDR3 comprises 17 residues. CDR3 region: CASSLAGTSGGTYEQYF. CDR3 nucleotides: TGTGCCAGCAGCTTAGCTGGGACTAGCGGGGGGACCTACGAGCAGTACTTC.

The V and J genes are TRBV6-5 and TRBJ2-7; D is possibly TRBD1 or TRBD2 (5 bases each). CDR1 and CDR2 (germline): MNHEY, SVGAGI. V dropped 6 bases and J dropped 4 bases, with 10 bases sitting between them. The CDR3 loop spans 12 amino acids. CDR3 in DNA: TGTGCCAGCAGACGGGACGGATACGAGCAGTACTTC. This encodes CASRRDGYEQYF.

The chain combines TRBV6-5 with TRBJ2-7; D is undetermined. This CDR3 is built from 12 residues. Germline V gene lookup returns CDR1 MNHEY and CDR2 SVGAGI. The germline V and J ends were trimmed by 2 bases and 10 bases, with 12 bases remaining between them. The CDR3 DNA reads TGTGCCAGCAGTTACCTCGAAGGCAAACAGTACTTC. This translates into CASSYLEGKQYF.

V usage is TRBV7-2 and J usage is TRBJ1-5; 7 bases match TRBD1. The CDR3 covers 15 residues. The ends lost 0 bases at V and 5 bases at J; junction bases unmatched: 4. Germline-derived CDR1 and CDR2 are SGHTA and FQGNSA. The CDR3 nucleotides are TGTGCCAGCAGCTTAGCGAGGACAGGCGATCAGCCCCAGCATTTT. Its protein is CASSLARTGDQPQHF.

The chain combines TRBV7-6 with TRBJ1-1; possible D gene TRBD1, 5 bases. V was cut by 10 bases and J by 3 bases, with 15 bases left in between. The CDR3 sequence is 13 residues long. Germline CDR1 is SGHVS and CDR2 is FNYEAQ. Written as DNA, the CDR3 is TGTGCCACCTCATTGGGGCCGGACACTGAAGCTTTCTTT. It yields the protein CATSLGPDTEAFF.

This clone has more than one count but fewer than ten. The J gene is TRBJ2-7, the V gene TRBV9; 9 bases map to TRBD2. Germline V gene data show CDR1 as SGDLS and CDR2 as YYNGEE. CDR3 size: 15 residues. The trim removed 4 bases at V and 5 bases at J, leaving 10 bases unmatched. The CDR3 sequence is CASSPHDSGSHEQYF. The CDR3 region has the DNA TGTGCCAGCAGCCCCCATGATAGCGGGAGCCACGAGCAGTACTTC.

This chain connects TRBV5-1 to TRBJ1-1; no firm D call. The CDR3 has 13 residues. Germline CDR1 and CDR2: SGHRS and YFSETQ. The germline V and J ends were trimmed by 7 bases and 0 bases, with 10 bases remaining between them. CDR3 DNA sequence: TGCGCCAGCCAAGAGACTCTGAACACTGAAGCTTTCTTT. Translated, it gives CASQETLNTEAFF.